These 10 T cell receptor beta chains share one sample of origin, sequenced in a study of OX40 agonist ivuxolimab in advanced cancers. TCRdb's table, derived via immunoSEQ multiplex PCR, lists solely in-frame clones and lacks some. The sample shows roughly 45,000 clones, around 80% of them seen only once. This sample comprised CD4+ or CD8+ T cells sorted from blood, obtained in a trial of the OX40 agonist ivuxolimab. The receptors stem from an adult with an advanced solid tumor such as melanoma, head and neck, liver or kidney cancer.

The CDR3 bases are TGTGCCAGCAGCTTATCCAACGTTGGCGAGCAGTACTTC. This encodes CASSLSNVGEQYF. The V and J genes are TRBV7-2 and TRBJ2-7; D call uncertain. Germline V gene data show CDR1 as SGHTA and CDR2 as FQGNSA. The CDR3 covers 13 residues. V gave up 2 bases and J gave up 6 bases, with 11 bases separating them.

The V gene is TRBV7-9, the J gene TRBJ2-5; the D is unclear. Between the trimmed V and J ends, which lost 1 base and 5 bases, there was a span of 23 bases. The CDR3 length is 18 residues. Per germline, CDR1 SEHNR and CDR2 FQNEAQ (reference sequence). The CDR3 reads CASSLDVRRASVRETQYF. In DNA, the CDR3 is TGTGCCAGCAGCTTAGACGTTCGCCGGGCTAGTGTCAGGGAGACCCAGTACTTC.

Here the CDR3 reads CAISAGTGGYEQYF. CDR3 coding DNA: TGTGCCATCAGTGCCGGGACAGGGGGCTACGAGCAGTACTTC. The genes are TRBV10-3 and TRBJ2-7; 11 positions agree with TRBD1. The germline gives CDR1 ENHRY, CDR2 SYGVKD. The CDR3 is 14 amino acids. V dropped 4 bases and J dropped 3; count of bases not matched to a gene: 2.

The rearrangement links TRBV29-1 to TRBJ1-5; 9 nucleotides agree with TRBD1. This CDR3 has 14 amino acids. J was trimmed by 5 bases and V by 6 bases; bases with no gene match: 8. The germline V gene has CDR1 SQVTM and CDR2 ANQGSEA. This CDR3 reads CSVAVDRGYQPQHF. CDR3 DNA: TGCAGCGTGGCCGTGGACAGGGGCTATCAGCCCCAGCATTTT.

This clone was seen only once. The V and J genes are TRBV4-2 and TRBJ2-7; D perhaps matches TRBD2 (5 bases). The CDR3 length is 14 residues. CDR1 is LGHNA and CDR2 is YNFKEQ in the germline V gene. V lost 4 bases and J lost 2, with 12 bases in between. CDR3 loop: CASSPPAGAYEQYF. CDR3 bases: TGTGCCAGCAGCCCTCCCGCGGGTGCCTACGAGCAGTACTTC.

This clone was recorded once. The chain joins TRBV10-1 to TRBJ2-7; 7 nucleotides line up with TRBD1. From germline, CDR1 is WNHNN and CDR2 SYGVQD (reference sequence). After removal of 6 bases from V and 3 bases from J, the junction contained 11 bases not matched to a gene. The CDR3 runs to 15 residues. The CDR3: CASSQPTTGNYEQYF. The CDR3 DNA sequence: TGCGCCAGCAGCCAACCCACGACAGGGAACTACGAGCAGTACTTC.

This clone was seen more than once but under ten times. The V and J genes are TRBV2 and TRBJ2-7; the match to TRBD1 covers 9 bases. The CDR3 runs to 15 residues. Trimming removed 5 bases from V and 5 bases from J; junction bases left unmatched: 10. Germline CDR1 and CDR2: SNHLY and FYNNEI. The CDR3 sequence: CASSPSSGTGNEQYF. The CDR3 DNA reads TGTGCCAGCAGTCCGAGTTCCGGGACAGGGAACGAGCAGTACTTC.

The genes are TRBV2 and TRBJ2-5, with D possibly matching TRBD2 (7 bases). CDR3 length: 12 amino acids. V shed 8 bases and J shed 4 bases, with 11 bases lying between them. Looked up from germline, CDR1 is SNHLY and CDR2 is FYNNEI. For the CDR3, the DNA is TGTGCCAGCGGGGGGGCCGGAGAGACCCAGTACTTC. Protein: CASGGAGETQYF. Complete variable domain (other parts from reference TRBV2 and TRBJ2-5): EPEVTQTPSHQVTQMGQEVILRCVPISNHLYFYWYRQILGQKVEFLVSFYNNEISEKSEIFDDQFSVERPDGSNFTLKIRSTKLEDSAMYFCASGGAGETQYFGPGTRLLVL.

V and J are TRBV7-6 and TRBJ2-1; 14 nucleotides line up with TRBD2. The CDR3 loop spans 15 amino acids. Germline loops: CDR1 SGHVS, CDR2 FNYEAQ. Germline trimming cut 5 bases from V and 7 bases from J; bases unmatched to any gene: 4. In DNA form, the CDR3 reads TGTGCCAGCAGCCACGGGACTAGCGGGAGTAATGAGCAGTTCTTC. Protein sequence: CASSHGTSGSNEQFF.

The V call is TRBV19, the J call TRBJ1-4; D is undetermined. The CDR3 runs 15 residues. Germline assignment: CDR1 LNHDA and CDR2 SQIVND (reference sequence). V was cut by 3 bases and J by 0 bases, with 8 bases left in between. DNA for the CDR3: TGTGCCAGTAGTATGCGACGGGCAACTAATGAAAAACTGTTTTTT. It specifies CASSMRRATNEKLFF.